The present T cell receptor beta chain was sequenced within a study of Tregs in tolerant kidney transplant recipients. A word on this clone: Its target is unknown.

CDR3 length: 16 residues. The germline gives CDR1 MNHEY, CDR2 SVGAGI. Unmatched junction bases numbered 5, after V lost 2 bases and J lost 2 bases. Study-level findings and limits: Some patients' samples used different primers over time, so nucleotide sequences weren't comparable.

Profiled with immunoSEQ multiplex PCR; TCRdb holds only in-frame clones, not every one. The sample has about 72,000 clones, 80% to 95% seen once; the top ten hold over 9.5%. V usage is TRBV6-5 and J usage is TRBJ2-2, with 7 positions matching TRBD2. This specimen consisted of CD8+ T cells from blood, obtained before the transplant. The TCR was taken from a human donor who received a combined kidney and bone marrow transplant. CDR3 loop: CASSYPAGDNTGELFF. Here the CDR3 DNA reads TGTGCCAGCAGTTACCCGGCGGGAGATAACACCGGGGAGCTGTTTTTT.